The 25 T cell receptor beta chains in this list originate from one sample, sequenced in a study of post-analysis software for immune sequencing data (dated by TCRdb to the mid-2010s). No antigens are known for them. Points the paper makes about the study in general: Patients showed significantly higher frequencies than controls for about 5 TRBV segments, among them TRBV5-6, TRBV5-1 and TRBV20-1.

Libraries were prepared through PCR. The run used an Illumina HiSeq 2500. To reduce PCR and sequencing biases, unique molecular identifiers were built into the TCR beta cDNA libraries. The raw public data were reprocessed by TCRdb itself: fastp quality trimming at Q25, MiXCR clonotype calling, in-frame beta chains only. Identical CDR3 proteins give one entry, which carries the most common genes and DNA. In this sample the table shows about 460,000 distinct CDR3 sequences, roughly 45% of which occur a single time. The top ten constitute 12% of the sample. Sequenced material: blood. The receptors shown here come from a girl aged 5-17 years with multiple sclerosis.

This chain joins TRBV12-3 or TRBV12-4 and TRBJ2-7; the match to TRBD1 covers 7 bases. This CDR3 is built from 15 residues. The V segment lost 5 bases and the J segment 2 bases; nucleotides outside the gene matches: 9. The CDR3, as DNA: TGTGCCAGCAGTCCGGGACAGCTGGGGACCTACGAGCAGTACTTC. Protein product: CASSPGQLGTYEQYF.

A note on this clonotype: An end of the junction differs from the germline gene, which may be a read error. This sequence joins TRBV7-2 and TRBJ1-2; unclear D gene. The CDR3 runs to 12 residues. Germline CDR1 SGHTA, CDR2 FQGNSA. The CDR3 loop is CASSSQMDGYTF. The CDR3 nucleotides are TGTGCCAGTAGCTCTCAGATGGATGGCTACACCTTC.

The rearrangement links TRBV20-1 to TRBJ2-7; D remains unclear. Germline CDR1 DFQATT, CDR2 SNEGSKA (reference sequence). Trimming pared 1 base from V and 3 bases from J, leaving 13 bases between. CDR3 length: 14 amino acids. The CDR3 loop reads CSARASFHHYEQYF. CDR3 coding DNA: TGCAGTGCTAGAGCTTCCTTTCACCACTACGAGCAGTACTTC.

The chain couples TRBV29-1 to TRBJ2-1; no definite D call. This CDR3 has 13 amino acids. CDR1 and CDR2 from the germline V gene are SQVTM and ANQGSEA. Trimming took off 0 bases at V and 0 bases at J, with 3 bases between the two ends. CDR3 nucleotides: TGCAGCGTTGAAGACTTCTCCTACAATGAGCAGTTCTTC. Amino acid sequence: CSVEDFSYNEQFF.

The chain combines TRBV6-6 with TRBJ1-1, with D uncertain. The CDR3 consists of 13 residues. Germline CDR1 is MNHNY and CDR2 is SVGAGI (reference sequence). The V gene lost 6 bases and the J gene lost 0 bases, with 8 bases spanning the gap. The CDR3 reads CASSPAVNTEAFF. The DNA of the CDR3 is TGTGCCAGCAGCCCGGCGGTGAACACTGAAGCTTTCTTT.

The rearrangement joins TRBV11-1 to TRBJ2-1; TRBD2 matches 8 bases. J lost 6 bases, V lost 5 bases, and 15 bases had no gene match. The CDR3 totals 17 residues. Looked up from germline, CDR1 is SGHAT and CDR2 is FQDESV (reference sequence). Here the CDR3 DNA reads TGTGCCAGCAGCCCCGTGTTTAGACTAGCGATGGGCAATGAGCAGTTCTTC. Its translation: CASSPVFRLAMGNEQFF.

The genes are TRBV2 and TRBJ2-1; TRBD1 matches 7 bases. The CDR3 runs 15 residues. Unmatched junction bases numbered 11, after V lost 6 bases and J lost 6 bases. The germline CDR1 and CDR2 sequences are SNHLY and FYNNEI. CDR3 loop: CASSPDRVIGNEQFF. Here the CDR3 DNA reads TGTGCCAGCAGCCCAGACAGGGTAATAGGCAATGAGCAGTTCTTC.

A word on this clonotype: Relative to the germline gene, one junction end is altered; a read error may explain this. In DNA form, the CDR3 reads TGTGCCAGCAATTTGAAGGCGGGAGTAGGAGAGGCCCAGTACTTC. Its protein is CASNLKAGVGEAQYF. The rearrangement uses TRBV12-3 or TRBV12-4 and TRBJ2-5, with 7 bases identical to TRBD2. The CDR3 loop spans 15 amino acids.

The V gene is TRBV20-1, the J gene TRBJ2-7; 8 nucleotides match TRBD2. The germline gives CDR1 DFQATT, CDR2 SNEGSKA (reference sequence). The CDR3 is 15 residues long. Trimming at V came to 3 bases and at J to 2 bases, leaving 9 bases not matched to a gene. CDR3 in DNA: TGCAGTGCTAGGGCAATACTAGCGGTGACCTACGAGCAGTACTTC. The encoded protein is CSARAILAVTYEQYF.

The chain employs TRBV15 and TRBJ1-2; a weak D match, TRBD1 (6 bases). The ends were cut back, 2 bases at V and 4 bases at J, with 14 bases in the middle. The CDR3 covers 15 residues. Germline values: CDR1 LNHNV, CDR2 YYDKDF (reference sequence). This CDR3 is CATSRSQGRVYGYTF. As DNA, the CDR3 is TGTGCCACCAGCAGAAGTCAGGGGCGAGTCTATGGCTACACCTTC.

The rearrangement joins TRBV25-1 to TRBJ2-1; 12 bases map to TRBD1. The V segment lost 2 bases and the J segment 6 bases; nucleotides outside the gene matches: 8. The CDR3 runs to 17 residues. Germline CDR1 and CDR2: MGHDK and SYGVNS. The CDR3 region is CASSEHPGQGARNEQFF. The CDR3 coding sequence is TGTGCCAGCAGTGAACATCCGGGACAGGGGGCCCGCAATGAGCAGTTCTTC.

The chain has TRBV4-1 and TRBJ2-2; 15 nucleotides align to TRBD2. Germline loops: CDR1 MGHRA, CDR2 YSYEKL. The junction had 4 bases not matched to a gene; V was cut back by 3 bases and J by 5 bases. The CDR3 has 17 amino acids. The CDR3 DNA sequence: TGCGCCAGCAGCCATCGGACTAGCGGGAGGGGAACCGGGGAGCTGTTTTTT. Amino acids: CASSHRTSGRGTGELFF.

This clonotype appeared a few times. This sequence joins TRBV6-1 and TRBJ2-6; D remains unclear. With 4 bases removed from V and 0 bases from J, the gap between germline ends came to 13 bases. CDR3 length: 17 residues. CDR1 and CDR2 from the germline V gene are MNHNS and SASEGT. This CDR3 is CASSVMDGYSGANVLTF. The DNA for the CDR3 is TGTGCCAGCAGTGTAATGGACGGGTACTCTGGGGCCAACGTCCTGACTTTC.

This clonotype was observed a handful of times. CDR3 sequence reads: CASARTSGNNEQFF. The DNA of the CDR3 is TGTGCTAGTGCTCGGACTAGCGGGAACAATGAGCAGTTCTTC. The rearrangement uses TRBV12-5 and TRBJ2-1, with 12 bases fitting TRBD2. Trimming at V came to 7 bases and at J to 5 bases, leaving 3 bases not matched to a gene. Germline-derived CDR1 and CDR2 are LGHNT and FRNRAP. The CDR3 consists of 14 residues.

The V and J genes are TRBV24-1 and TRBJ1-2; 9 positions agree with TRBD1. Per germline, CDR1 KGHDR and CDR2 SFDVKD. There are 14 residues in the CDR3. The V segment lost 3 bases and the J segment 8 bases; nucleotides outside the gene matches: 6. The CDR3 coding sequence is TGTGCCACCAGTGATGCCGGGACAGGGAACGGCTACACCTTC. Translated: CATSDAGTGNGYTF.

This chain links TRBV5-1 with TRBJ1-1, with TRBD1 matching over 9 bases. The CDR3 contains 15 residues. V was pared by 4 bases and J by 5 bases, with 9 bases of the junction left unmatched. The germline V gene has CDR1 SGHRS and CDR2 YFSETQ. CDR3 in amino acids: CASSPGQGRGTEAFF. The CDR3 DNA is TGCGCCAGCAGCCCCGGACAGGGGAGGGGGACTGAAGCTTTCTTT.

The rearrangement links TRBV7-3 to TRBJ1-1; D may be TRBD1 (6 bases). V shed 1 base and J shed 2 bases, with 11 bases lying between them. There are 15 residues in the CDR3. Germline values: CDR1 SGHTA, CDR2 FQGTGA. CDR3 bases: TGTGCCAGCAGCTTAAGGGGGACACCTAACACTGAAGCTTTCTTT. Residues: CASSLRGTPNTEAFF.

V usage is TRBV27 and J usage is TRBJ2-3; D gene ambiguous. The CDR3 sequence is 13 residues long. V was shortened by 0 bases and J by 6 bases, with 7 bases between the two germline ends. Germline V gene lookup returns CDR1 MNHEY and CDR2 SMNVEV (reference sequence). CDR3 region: CASSLSVSDTQYF. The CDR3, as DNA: TGTGCCAGCAGTTTATCGGTATCTGATACGCAGTATTTT.

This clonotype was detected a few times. The CDR3 DNA is TGTGCCAGCAGTCAAACTAGCGGGAGTTGGGATGAGCAGTTCTTC. The encoded protein is CASSQTSGSWDEQFF. The J gene is TRBJ2-1, the V gene TRBV28, with TRBD2 identical over 11 bases. The length of the CDR3 is 15 residues. The ends lost 5 bases at V and 8 bases at J; junction bases unmatched: 8. Germline values: CDR1 MDHEN, CDR2 SYDVKM.

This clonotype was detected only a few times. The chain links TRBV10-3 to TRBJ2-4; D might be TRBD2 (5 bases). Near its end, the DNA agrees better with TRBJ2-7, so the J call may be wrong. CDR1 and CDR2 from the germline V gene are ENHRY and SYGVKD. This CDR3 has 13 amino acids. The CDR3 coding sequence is TGTGCCGTCCGGACTGGTTTGTCCTACGAGCAGTACTTC. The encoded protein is CAVRTGLSYEQYF.

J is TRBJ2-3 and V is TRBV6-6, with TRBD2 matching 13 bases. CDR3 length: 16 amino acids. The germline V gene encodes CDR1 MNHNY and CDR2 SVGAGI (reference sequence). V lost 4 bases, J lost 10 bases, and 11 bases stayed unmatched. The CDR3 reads CASSSLLAGGPTSQYF. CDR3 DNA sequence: TGTGCCAGCAGTTCGTTACTAGCGGGAGGGCCTACATCGCAGTATTTT.

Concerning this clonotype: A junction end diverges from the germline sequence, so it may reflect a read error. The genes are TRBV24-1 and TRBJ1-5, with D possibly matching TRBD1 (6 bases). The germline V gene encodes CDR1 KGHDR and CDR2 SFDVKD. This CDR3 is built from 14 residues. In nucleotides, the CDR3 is TGTGCCACCAGTGAACGACAGGAGAATCACCCCCAGCATTTT. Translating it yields CATSERQENHPQHF.

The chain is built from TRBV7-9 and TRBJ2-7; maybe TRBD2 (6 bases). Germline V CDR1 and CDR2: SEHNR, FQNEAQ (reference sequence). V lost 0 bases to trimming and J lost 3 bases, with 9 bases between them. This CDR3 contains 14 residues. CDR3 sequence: CASSLAGDFYEQYF. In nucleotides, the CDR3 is TGTGCCAGCAGCTTAGCGGGGGACTTCTACGAGCAGTACTTC. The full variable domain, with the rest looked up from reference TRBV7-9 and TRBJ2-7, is DTGVSQNPRHKITKRGQNVTFRCDPISEHNRLYWYRQTLGQGPEFLTYFQNEAQLEKSRLLSDRFSAERPKGSFSTLEIQRTEQGDSAMYLCASSLAGDFYEQYFGPGTRLTVT.

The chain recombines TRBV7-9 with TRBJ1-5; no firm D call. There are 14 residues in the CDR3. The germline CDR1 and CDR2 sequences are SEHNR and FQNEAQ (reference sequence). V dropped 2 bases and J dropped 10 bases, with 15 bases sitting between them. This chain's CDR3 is CASSLSGGQRPQHF. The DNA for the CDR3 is TGTGCCAGCAGCTTAAGCGGCGGTCAGAGACCCCAGCATTTT.

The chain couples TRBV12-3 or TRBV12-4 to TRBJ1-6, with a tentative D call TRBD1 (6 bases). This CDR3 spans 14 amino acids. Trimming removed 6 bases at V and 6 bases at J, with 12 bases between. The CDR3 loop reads CASRRTASNSPLHF. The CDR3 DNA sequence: TGTGCCAGCAGACGGACAGCCTCTAATTCACCCCTCCACTTT.